Below are 2 T cell receptor beta chains sequenced from a single sample in a study of cytomegalovirus exposure and HLA in healthy donors. The PCR contained 60 Vbeta and 13 Jbeta primers. Sequencing was performed with immunoSEQ multiplex PCR; in TCRdb, only in-frame clones are kept and a portion is missing. The repertoire holds about 160,000 clones, with 82% as singletons. Sequenced input: PBMCs. These receptors were collected from a middle-aged man in good health and CMV-seropositive.

The J gene is TRBJ1-5, the V gene TRBV30; possibly TRBD1 for D (6 bases). Trimming took 4 bases from V and 0 from J, leaving 13 bases between them. The germline V gene has CDR1 GTSNPN and CDR2 SVGIG (reference sequence). The CDR3 contains 15 residues. The CDR3 nucleotides are TGTGCCTGGACCACAGGGTTACTTAGCAATCAGCCCCAGCATTTT. Translated: CAWTTGLLSNQPQHF.

The chain has TRBV11-1 and TRBJ2-5; 9 positions match TRBD1. CDR3 size: 14 residues. Germline CDR1 SGHAT, CDR2 FQDESV (reference sequence). The J segment lost 3 bases and the V segment lost 1 base, leaving 0 bases of the junction unmatched. CDR3 loop: CASSLGDREETQYF. The DNA of the CDR3 is TGTGCCAGCAGCTTAGGGGACAGGGAAGAGACCCAGTACTTC.